This T cell receptor (beta chain) comes out of a study of response to subunit inactivated influenza vaccine. General study findings and limits: Seasonal influenza vaccination, on each occasion, was suggested by the authors to recruit few new T cells.

Trimming shortened V by 2 bases and J by 9 bases, and 13 bases separated the two germline ends. Germline CDR1 reads SGHNT; CDR2 reads YENEEA. The CDR3 is 13 residues long. Comment on this clonotype: The antigen remains unidentified.

TCRdb re-called the RT-PCR reads through MiXCR, storing one row per CDR3 protein. The table shows approximately 490,000 distinct CDR3 sequences, with about 7.2% occurring only once. The sequence derives from a man aged 50 to 69 who received an inactivated influenza vaccine. The sequences come from PBMCs from blood, collected less than 25 months after vaccination. The chain is built from TRBV11-3 and TRBJ1-1; D uncertain. CDR3: CASSLSRRTQAFF. DNA of the CDR3: TGTGCCAGCAGCTTATCACGCCGCACCCAAGCTTTCTTT.